One TCR beta chain is described in this entry. Data came from immunoSEQ multiplex PCR; TCRdb stores just in-frame clones and leaves some out. The sample includes approximately 350,000 clones, roughly 90% seen only once; the top ten take approximately 1.2%. This specimen comes from a study of blood T cell repertoires in COVID-19. In the study overall: Material from acute and convalescent COVID-19 was sourced from the United States, Italy and Spain. Sources were T cells, B-cell-depleted T cells, or PBMCs; the material itself was cDNA or gDNA.

Sequencing was done on a sample of peripheral blood. The clonotype was recovered from a man aged 40-49 years with acute or convalescent COVID-19.

The CDR3 region has the DNA TGCAGCGTTCATTTAGCTTCTGCAACTAATGAAAAACTGTTTTTT. Protein product: CSVHLASATNEKLFF. The J gene is TRBJ1-4, the V gene TRBV29-1, with D uncertain. This CDR3 spans 15 amino acids. CDR1 and CDR2 from the germline V gene are SQVTM and ANQGSEA. The V end was cut by 5 bases, the J end by 0 bases, with 13 bases between. The full variable domain, its missing parts supplied by reference TRBV29-1 and TRBJ1-4, is SAVISQKPSRDICQRGTSLTIQCQVDSQVTMMFWYRQQPGQSLTLIATANQGSEATYESGFVIDKFPISRPNLTFSTLTVSNMSPEDSSIYLCSVHLASATNEKLFFGSGTQLSVL.